The rows below give T cell receptor beta chains drawn from one sample of a study of blood T cell repertoires in COVID-19. Libraries were prepared by immunoSEQ multiplex PCR; TCRdb keeps only in-frame clonotypes and omits some of them. Counted here are around 220,000 clones, 80% occurring once; the ten biggest clones make up 6.5% to 9%. What was sequenced was PBMCs or T cells enriched from blood (not recorded which). Receptor source: a woman aged 40 to 49 with acute COVID-19. CDR3s include the opening cysteine and the closing phenylalanine or tryptophan. A D gene is named only where the DNA matches it firmly. Clone size, where shown, is once, few, many, or a class for clones that have expanded.

.	TRBV5-1	TRBD2	TRBJ2-2	CASSLSSGSFSGELFF	TGCGCCAGCAGCTTGTCGAGCGGGAGTTTTTCCGGGGAGCTGTTTTTT
.	TRBV28	TRBD2	TRBJ2-7	CASSSEGLAGSEQYF	TGTGCCAGCAGTTCCGAGGGACTAGCGGGGTCCGAGCAGTACTTC
.	TRBV4-1	.	TRBJ1-1	CASSQATDPGTEAFF	TGCGCCAGCAGCCAGGCGACAGATCCGGGCACTGAAGCTTTCTTT
.	TRBV27	.	TRBJ2-3	CASSLSSFFVSGTDTQYF	TGTGCCAGCAGTTTATCGAGTTTTTTTGTCTCGGGCACAGATACGCAGTATTTT
.	TRBV2	.	TRBJ2-7	CASSVSLGASMGLEQYF	TGTGCCAGCAGTGTTAGCCTTGGGGCCTCGATGGGGCTCGAGCAGTACTTC
.	TRBV14	.	TRBJ1-1	CASSQDRGAEAFF	TGTGCCAGCAGCCAAGATAGAGGTGCTGAAGCTTTCTTT
few	TRBV5-8	.	TRBJ1-6	CASSEYRDSYNSPLHF	TGTGCCAGCAGCGAGTACAGGGACTCCTATAATTCACCCCTCCACTTT
.	TRBV3-1/TRBV3-2	TRBD2	TRBJ2-5	CASSPSGGTQYF	TGTGCCAGCAGCCCTAGCGGGGGGACCCAGTACTTC
.	TRBV9	TRBD2	TRBJ2-5	CASSVNLAGGETQYF	TGTGCCAGCAGCGTAAATCTAGCGGGAGGAGAGACCCAGTACTTC
.	TRBV18	.	TRBJ1-4	CASSPEATEGEKLFF	TGTGCCAGCTCACCCGAGGCCACGGAGGGTGAAAAACTGTTTTTT
.	TRBV27	.	TRBJ1-2	CASSFYDYGYTF	TGTGCCAGCAGTTTTTATGACTATGGCTACACCTTC
once	TRBV19	.	TRBJ1-2	CASSAQGFGYTF	TGTGCCAGTAGTGCTCAGGGTTTTGGCTACACCTTC
few	TRBV6-5	TRBD2	TRBJ2-2	CASRTGGALTGELFF	TGTGCCAGCAGGACCGGGGGGGCCCTCACCGGGGAGCTGTTTTTT
.	TRBV11-3	TRBD2	TRBJ2-7	CASRGLAESYEQYF	TGTGCCAGCAGGGGACTAGCGGAGTCATACGAGCAGTACTTC
.	TRBV19	.	TRBJ1-2	CASNTRWLGDGYTF	TGTGCCAGTAACACCAGGTGGCTGGGCGATGGCTACACCTTC
.	TRBV7-6	TRBD2	TRBJ2-7	CASSVSPGTSEASIEQYF	TGTGCCAGCAGCGTTAGCCCGGGGACTAGCGAGGCATCAATCGAGCAGTACTTC
.	TRBV6-5	.	TRBJ2-3	CASSMWRDQTDTQYF	TGTGCCAGCAGCATGTGGCGGGACCAGACAGATACGCAGTATTTT